Sequencing of this T cell receptor (beta chain) was carried out in a study of Graves' ophthalmopathy and Graves' hyperthyroidism. The study's findings and limits: Separation of ophthalmopathy from stable hyperthyroidism was achieved by a 13-signature model, at roughly 88% sensitivity and 81.08% specificity. Blood also carried most expanded thyroid clonotypes exceeding 0.001 frequency.

PBMCs had their origin in fresh peripheral blood (approximately 9.9 ml). The CDR3 consists of 14 residues. In germline, CDR1 is SGHKS, CDR2 YYEKEE (reference sequence). V lost 0 bases, J lost 1 base, and 7 bases lay in between. Beta-chain TCR CDR3 regions were amplified from RNA transcripts. First-round RT-PCR employed HTBI primers, with a second-round multiplex PCR after it. Using its own MiXCR run on the multiplex PCR reads, TCRdb lists one record per CDR3 protein. The sample includes 300,000 to 400,000 distinct CDR3 sequences, roughly a sixth of them seen just once. As regards this clonotype: The antigen remains undetermined.

J is TRBJ1-1 and V is TRBV5-5; D ambiguous. The sample consisted of peripheral blood. This sequence originates from an adult man with Graves' ophthalmopathy. In nucleotides, the CDR3 is TGTGCCAGCAGCTTGGTTAATAGGAACACTGAAGCTTTCTTT. It specifies CASSLVNRNTEAFF. The full variable domain, rest sourced from reference TRBV5-5 and TRBJ1-1, is DAGVTQSPTHLIKTRGQQVTLRCSPISGHKSVSWYQQVLGQGPQFIFQYYEKEERGRGNFPDRFSARQFPNYSSELNVNALLLGDSALYLCASSLVNRNTEAFFGQGTRLTVV.